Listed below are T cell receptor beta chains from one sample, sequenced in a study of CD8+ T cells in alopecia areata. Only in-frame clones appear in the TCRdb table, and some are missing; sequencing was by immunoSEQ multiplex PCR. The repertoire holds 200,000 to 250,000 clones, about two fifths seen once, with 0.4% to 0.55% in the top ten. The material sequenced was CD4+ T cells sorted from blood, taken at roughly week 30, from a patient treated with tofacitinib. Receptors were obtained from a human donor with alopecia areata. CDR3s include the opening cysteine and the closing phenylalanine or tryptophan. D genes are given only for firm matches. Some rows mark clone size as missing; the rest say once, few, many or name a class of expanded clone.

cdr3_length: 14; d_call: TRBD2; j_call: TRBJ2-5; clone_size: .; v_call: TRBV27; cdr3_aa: CASSPLPSGRAQYF; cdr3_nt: TGTGCCAGCAGTCCCCTCCCCAGCGGGAGGGCCCAGTACTTC
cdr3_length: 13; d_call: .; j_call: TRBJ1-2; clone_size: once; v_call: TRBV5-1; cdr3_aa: CASSLESVYGYTF; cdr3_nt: TGCGCCAGCAGCTTGGAGAGTGTTTATGGCTACACCTTC
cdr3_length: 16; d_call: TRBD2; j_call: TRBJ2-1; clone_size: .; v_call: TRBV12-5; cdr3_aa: CASGSLPTSGREEQFF; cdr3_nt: TGTGCTAGTGGTTCGTTACCTACTAGCGGGAGAGAGGAGCAGTTCTTC
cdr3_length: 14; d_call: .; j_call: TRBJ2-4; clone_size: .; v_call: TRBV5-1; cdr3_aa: CASSLDREGNIQYF; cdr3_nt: TGCGCCAGCAGCTTGGATCGAGAGGGAAACATTCAGTACTTC
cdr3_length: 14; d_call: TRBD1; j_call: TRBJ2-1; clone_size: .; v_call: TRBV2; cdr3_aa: CASSGTGFYNEQFF; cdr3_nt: TGTGCCAGCAGTGGGACAGGGTTTTACAATGAGCAGTTCTTC
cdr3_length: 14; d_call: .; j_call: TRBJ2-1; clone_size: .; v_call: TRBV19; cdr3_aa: CASGTLRPNNEQFF; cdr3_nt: TGTGCCAGTGGAACCTTGAGACCTAACAATGAGCAGTTCTTC
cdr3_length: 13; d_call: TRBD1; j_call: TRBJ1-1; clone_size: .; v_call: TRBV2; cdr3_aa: CASRAGGRTEAFF; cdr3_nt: TGTGCCAGCAGGGCAGGGGGTAGGACTGAAGCTTTCTTT
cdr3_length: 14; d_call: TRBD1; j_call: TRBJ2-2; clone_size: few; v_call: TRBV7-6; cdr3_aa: CASSRTGANGELFF; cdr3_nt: TGTGCCAGCAGCCGTACAGGGGCGAACGGGGAGCTGTTTTTT
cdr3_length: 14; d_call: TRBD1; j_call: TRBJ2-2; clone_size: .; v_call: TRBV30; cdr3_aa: CAWSVQGSPGELFF; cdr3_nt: TGTGCCTGGAGTGTACAGGGGTCGCCCGGGGAGCTGTTTTTT
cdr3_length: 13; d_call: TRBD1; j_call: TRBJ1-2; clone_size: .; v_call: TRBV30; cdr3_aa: CAWRVRGSNGYTF; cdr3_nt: TGTGCCTGGAGGGTCAGGGGGTCGAATGGCTACACCTTC
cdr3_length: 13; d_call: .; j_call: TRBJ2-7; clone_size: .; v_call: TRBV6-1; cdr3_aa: CASRNFGGPEQYF; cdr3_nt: TGTGCCAGCAGAAATTTCGGGGGGCCCGAGCAGTACTTC
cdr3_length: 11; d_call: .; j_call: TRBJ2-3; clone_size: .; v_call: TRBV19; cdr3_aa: CASASGVTQYF; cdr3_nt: TGTGCCAGCGCCAGTGGGGTTACGCAGTATTTT
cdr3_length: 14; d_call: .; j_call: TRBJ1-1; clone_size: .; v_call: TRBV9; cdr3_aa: CASSVEGANTEAFF; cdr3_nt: TGTGCCAGCAGCGTAGAGGGTGCAAACACTGAAGCTTTCTTT
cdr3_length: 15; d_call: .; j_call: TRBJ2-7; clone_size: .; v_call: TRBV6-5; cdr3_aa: CASSSTGTSLYEQYF; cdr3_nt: TGTGCCAGCAGTTCTACCGGGACCTCACTCTACGAGCAGTACTTC
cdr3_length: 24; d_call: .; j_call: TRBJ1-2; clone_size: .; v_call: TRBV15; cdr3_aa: CATSRDSWLVAQLRYIRGNYGYTF; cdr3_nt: TGTGCCACCAGCAGAGATTCATGGCTGGTGGCTCAATTACGGTATATCCGAGGAAACTATGGCTACACCTTC
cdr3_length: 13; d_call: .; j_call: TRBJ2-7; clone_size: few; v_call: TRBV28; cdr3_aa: CASSLPPGDEQYF; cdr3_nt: TGTGCCAGCAGTTTACCCCCGGGAGACGAGCAGTACTTC
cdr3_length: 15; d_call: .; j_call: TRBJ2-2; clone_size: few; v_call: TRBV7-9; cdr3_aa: CASRHHDGGTGELFF; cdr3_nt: TGTGCCAGCAGACACCACGATGGAGGGACCGGGGAGCTGTTTTTT
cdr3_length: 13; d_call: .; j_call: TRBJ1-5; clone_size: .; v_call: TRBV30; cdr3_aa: CACAGSLGQPQHF; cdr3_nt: TGTGCCTGCGCAGGGAGCCTGGGTCAGCCCCAGCATTTT
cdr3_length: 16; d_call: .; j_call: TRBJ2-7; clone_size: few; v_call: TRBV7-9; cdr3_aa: CASSLGRGPSSYEQYF; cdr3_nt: TGTGCCAGCAGCTTGGGTAGGGGCCCGAGCTCCTACGAGCAGTACTTC
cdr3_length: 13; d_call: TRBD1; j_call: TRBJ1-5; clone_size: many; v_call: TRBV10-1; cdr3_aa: CASSMDRGQPQHF; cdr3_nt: TGCGCCAGCAGTATGGACAGGGGACAGCCCCAGCATTTT
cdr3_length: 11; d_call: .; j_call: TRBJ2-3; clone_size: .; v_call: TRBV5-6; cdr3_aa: CASSFRGTQYF; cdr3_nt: TGTGCCAGCAGCTTCCGCGGTACGCAGTATTTT
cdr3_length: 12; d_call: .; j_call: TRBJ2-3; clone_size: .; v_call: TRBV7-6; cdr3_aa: CASSLIADTQYF; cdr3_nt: TGTGCCAGCAGCTTGATCGCAGATACGCAGTATTTT
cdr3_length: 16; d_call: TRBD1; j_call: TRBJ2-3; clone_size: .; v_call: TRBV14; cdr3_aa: CASSHMGQGEADTQYF; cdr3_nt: TGTGCCAGCAGCCATATGGGACAGGGTGAGGCAGATACGCAGTATTTT
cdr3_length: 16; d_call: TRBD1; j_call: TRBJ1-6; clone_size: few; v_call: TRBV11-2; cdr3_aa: CASTAGQGLYNSPLHF; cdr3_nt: TGTGCCAGCACCGCGGGACAGGGCCTCTATAATTCACCCCTCCACTTT
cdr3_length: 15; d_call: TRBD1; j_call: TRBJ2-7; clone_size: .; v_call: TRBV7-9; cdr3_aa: CASSSTTGGGYEQYF; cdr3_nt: TGTGCCAGCAGCTCCACGACAGGGGGAGGGTACGAGCAGTACTTC
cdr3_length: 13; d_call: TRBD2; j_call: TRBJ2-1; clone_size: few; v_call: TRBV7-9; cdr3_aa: CASVASGRSEQFF; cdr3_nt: TGTGCCAGCGTGGCTAGCGGGCGTAGTGAGCAGTTCTTC
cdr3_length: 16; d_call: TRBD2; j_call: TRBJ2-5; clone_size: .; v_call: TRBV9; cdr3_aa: CASSVGASGYQETQYF; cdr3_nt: TGTGCCAGCAGCGTAGGGGCTAGCGGGTATCAAGAGACCCAGTACTTC
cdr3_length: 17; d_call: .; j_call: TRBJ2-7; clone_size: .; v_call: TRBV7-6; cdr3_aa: CASSLVQSRTATYEQYF; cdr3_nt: TGTGCCAGCAGCTTAGTACAGTCGCGGACAGCAACCTACGAGCAGTACTTC
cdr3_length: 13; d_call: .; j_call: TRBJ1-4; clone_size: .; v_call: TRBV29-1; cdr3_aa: CSGQDGPNEKLFF; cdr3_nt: TGCAGCGGGCAGGACGGCCCTAATGAAAAACTGTTTTTT
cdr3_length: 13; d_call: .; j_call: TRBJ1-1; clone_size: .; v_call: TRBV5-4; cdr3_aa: CASSLGSNTEAFF; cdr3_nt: TGTGCCAGCAGCTTAGGGTCGAACACTGAAGCTTTCTTT
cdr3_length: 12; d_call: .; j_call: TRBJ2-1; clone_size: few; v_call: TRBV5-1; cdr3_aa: CASSSAHNEQFF; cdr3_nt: TGCGCCAGCAGCTCTGCCCACAATGAGCAGTTCTTC
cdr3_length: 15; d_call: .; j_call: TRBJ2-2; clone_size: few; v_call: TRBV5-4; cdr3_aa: CASSFLTGNTGELFF; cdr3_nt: TGTGCCAGCAGCTTTCTGACAGGGAACACCGGGGAGCTGTTTTTT
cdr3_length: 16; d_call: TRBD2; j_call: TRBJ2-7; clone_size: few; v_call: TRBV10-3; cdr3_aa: CAISGGGERGSYEQYF; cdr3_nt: TGTGCCATCAGTGGAGGTGGGGAGCGGGGTTCCTACGAGCAGTACTTC
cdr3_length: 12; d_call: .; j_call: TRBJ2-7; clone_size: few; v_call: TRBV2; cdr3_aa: CASSDESYEQYF; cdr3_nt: TGTGCCAGCAGTGATGAAAGCTACGAGCAGTACTTC
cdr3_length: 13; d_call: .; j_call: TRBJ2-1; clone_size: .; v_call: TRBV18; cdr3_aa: CASSPSSGSEQFF; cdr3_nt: TGTGCCAGCTCACCATCGAGCGGGTCTGAGCAGTTCTTC
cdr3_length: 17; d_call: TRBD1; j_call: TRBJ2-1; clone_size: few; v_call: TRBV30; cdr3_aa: CAWSDPRQGASYNEQFF; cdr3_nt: TGTGCCTGGAGTGACCCTCGACAGGGGGCCTCCTACAATGAGCAGTTCTTC
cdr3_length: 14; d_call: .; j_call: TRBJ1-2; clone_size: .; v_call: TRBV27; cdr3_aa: CASSFGRTNYGYTF; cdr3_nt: TGTGCCAGCAGTTTCGGACGGACTAACTATGGCTACACCTTC
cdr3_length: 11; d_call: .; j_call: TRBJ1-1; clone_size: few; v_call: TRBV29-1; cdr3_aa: CSAIGLSEAFF; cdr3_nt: TGCAGCGCCATAGGACTTTCCGAAGCTTTCTTT
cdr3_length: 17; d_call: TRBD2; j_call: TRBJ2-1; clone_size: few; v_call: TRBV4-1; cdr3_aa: CASSQGTSGGPLNEQFF; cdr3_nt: TGCGCCAGCAGCCAGGGGACTAGCGGGGGCCCCCTCAATGAGCAGTTCTTC
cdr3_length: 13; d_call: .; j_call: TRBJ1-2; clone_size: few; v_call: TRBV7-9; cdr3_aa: CASSLSPKGGYTF; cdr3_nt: TGTGCCAGCAGCTTATCTCCAAAAGGAGGCTACACCTTC
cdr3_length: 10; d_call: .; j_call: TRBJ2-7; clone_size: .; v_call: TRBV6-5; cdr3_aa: CASSRYEQYF; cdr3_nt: TGTGCCAGCAGTCGCTACGAGCAGTACTTC
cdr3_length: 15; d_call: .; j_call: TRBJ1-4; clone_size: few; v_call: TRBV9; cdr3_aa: CASSVGIGTNEKLFF; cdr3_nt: TGTGCCAGCAGCGTAGGAATAGGGACAAATGAAAAACTGTTTTTT
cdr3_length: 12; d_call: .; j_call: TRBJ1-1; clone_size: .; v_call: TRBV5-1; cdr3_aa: CASSLTTGEAFF; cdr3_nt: TGCGCCAGCAGCTTGACGACAGGTGAAGCTTTCTTT
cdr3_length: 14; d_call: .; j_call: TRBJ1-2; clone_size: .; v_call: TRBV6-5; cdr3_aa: CASSYYGGAEGYTF; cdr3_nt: TGTGCCAGCAGTTACTACGGAGGGGCCGAAGGCTACACCTTC
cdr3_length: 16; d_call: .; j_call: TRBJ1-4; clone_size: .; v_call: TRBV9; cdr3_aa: CASSVFSGHGDEKLFF; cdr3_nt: TGTGCCAGCAGCGTATTTTCAGGCCACGGGGATGAAAAACTGTTTTTT
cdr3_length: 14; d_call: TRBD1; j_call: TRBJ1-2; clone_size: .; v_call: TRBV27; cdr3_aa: CASSLGQGYYGYTF; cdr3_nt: TGTGCCAGCAGTTTGGGACAGGGGTACTATGGCTACACCTTC
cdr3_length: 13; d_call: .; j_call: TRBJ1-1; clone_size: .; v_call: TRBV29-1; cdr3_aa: CSALKGENTEAFF; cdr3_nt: TGCAGCGCCTTGAAGGGGGAGAACACTGAAGCTTTCTTT
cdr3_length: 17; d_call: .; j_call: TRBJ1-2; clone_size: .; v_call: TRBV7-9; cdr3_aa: CASSDQRTANYRNGYTF; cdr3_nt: TGTGCCAGCAGCGACCAAAGGACGGCGAATTATAGGAATGGCTACACCTTC